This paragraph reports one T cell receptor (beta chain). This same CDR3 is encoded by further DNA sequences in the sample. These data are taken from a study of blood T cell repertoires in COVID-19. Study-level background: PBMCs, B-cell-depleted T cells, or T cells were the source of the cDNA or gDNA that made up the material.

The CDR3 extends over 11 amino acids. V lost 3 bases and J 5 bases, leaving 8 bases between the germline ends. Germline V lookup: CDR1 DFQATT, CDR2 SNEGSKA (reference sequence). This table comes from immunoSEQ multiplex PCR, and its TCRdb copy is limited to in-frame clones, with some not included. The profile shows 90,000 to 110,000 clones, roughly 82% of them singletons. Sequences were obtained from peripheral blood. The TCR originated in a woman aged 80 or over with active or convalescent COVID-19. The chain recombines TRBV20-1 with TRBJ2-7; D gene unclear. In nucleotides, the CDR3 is TGCAGTGCTAGGTCTGGGCACGAGCAGTACTTC. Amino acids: CSARSGHEQYF.